The text below deals with one T cell receptor beta chain. This sample stems from a study of T-cell memory formation after mild COVID-19. MiXCR was run by TCRdb on the 5' RACE reads, yielding one entry per CDR3 protein. This sample has 300,000 to 400,000 distinct CDR3 sequences; 25% to 30% occur once, and the top ten carry around an eighth. Germline CDR1 is ENHRY and CDR2 is SYGVKD. V was clipped by 5 bases and J by 4 bases; unmatched bases: 6. This CDR3 has 15 amino acids. The clonotype comes from an adult woman who had mild COVID-19 (a few samples of this study predate the infection). Cell type and time point are not known. The genes are TRBV10-3 and TRBJ2-3; 10 bases are shared with TRBD2. The source material was PBMCs or a T cell subset sorted from them (not recorded which). CDR3 loop: CAISRAGGVADTQYF. CDR3 coding DNA: TGTGCCATCAGTCGAGCGGGAGGGGTTGCAGATACGCAGTATTTT.